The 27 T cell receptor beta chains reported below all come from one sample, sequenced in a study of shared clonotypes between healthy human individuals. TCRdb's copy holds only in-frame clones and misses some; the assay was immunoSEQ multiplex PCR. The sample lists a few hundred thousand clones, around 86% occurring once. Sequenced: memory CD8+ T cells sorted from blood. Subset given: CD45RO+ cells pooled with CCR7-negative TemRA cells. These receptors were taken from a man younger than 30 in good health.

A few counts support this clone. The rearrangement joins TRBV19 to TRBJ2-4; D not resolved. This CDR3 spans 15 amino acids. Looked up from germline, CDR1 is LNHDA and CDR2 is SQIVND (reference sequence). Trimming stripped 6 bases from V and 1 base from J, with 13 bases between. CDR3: CASSPFTLAKNIQYF. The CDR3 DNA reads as TGTGCCAGTAGCCCGTTCACTTTGGCCAAAAACATTCAGTACTTC.

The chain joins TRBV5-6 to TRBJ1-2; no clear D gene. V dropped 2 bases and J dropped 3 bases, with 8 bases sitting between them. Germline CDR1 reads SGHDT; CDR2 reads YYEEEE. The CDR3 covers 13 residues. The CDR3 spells CASSLRQDYGYTF. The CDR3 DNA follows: TGTGCCAGCAGCTTACGGCAAGACTATGGCTACACCTTC. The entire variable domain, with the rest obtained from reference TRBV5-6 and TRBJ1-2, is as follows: DAGVTQSPTHLIKTRGQQVTLRCSPKSGHDTVSWYQQALGQGPQFIFQYYEEEERQRGNFPDRFSGHQFPNYSSELNVNALLLGDSALYLCASSLRQDYGYTFGSGTRLTVV.

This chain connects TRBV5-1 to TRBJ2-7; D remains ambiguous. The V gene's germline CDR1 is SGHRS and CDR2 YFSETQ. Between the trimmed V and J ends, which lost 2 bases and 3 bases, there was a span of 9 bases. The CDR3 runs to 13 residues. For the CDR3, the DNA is TGCGCCAGCAGCTTAGGCCATCTCTACGAGCAGTACTTC. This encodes CASSLGHLYEQYF.

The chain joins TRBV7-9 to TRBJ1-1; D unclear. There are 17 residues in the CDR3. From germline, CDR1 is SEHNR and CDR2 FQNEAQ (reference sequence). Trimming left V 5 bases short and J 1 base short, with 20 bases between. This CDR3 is CASSPAKVGLKNTEAFF. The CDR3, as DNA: TGTGCCAGCAGCCCCGCCAAGGTCGGACTGAAGAACACTGAAGCTTTCTTT.

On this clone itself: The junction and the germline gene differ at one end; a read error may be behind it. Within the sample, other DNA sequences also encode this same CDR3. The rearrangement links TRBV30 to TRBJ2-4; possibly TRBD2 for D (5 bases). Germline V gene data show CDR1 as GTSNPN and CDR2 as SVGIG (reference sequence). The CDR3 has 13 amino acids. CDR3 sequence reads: CAWSGGGENIQYF. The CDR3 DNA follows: TGCGCCTGGAGTGGAGGCGGAGAAAACATTCAGTACTTC. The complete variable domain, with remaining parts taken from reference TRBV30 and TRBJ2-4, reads SQTIHQWPATLVQPVGSPLSLECTVEGTSNPNLYWYRQAAGRGLQLLFYSVGIGQISSEVPQNLSASRPQDRQFILSSKKLLLSDSGFYLCAWSGGGENIQYFGAGTRLSVL.

The CDR3 sequence is CASSLQGVSHEQYF. As DNA, the CDR3 is TGTGCCAGCAGTCTCCAGGGGGTATCACACGAGCAGTACTTC. J is TRBJ2-7 and V is TRBV27; 7 bases fit TRBD1. CDR3 length: 14 residues. Losses at the gene ends were 5 bases for V and 5 bases for J; bases not matched to a gene: 9. CDR1 is MNHEY and CDR2 is SMNVEV in the germline V gene (reference sequence).

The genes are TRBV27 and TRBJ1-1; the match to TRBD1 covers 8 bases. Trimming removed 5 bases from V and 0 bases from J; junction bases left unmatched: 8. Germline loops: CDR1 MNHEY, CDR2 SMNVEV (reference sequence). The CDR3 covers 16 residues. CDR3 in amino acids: CASSPGQGEMNTEAFF. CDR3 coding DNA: TGTGCCAGCAGTCCCGGACAGGGAGAGATGAACACTGAAGCTTTCTTT.

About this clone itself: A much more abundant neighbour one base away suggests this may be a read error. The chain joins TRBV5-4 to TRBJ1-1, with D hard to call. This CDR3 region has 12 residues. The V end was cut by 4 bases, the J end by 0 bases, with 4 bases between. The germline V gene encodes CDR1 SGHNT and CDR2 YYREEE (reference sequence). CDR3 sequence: CASSTMNTEAFF. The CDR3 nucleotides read TGTGCCAGCAGCACTATGAACACTGAAGCTTTCTTT.

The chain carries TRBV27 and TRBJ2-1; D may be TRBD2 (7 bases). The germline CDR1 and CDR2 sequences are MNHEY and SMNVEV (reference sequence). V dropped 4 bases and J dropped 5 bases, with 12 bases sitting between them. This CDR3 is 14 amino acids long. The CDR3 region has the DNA TGTGCCAGCAGTTGGAGCGGGGACAACAATGAGCAGTTCTTC. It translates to CASSWSGDNNEQFF.

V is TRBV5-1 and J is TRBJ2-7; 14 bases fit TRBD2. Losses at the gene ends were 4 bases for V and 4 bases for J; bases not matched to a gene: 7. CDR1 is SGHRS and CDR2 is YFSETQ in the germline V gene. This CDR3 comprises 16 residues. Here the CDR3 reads CASSAGLAGVIYEQYF. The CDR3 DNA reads TGCGCCAGCAGCGCGGGACTAGCGGGAGTAATTTACGAGCAGTACTTC.

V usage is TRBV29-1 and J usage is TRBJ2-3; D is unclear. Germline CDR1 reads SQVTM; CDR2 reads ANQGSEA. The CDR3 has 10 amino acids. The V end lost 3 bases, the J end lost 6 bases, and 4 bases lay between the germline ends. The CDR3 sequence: CSVDEDTQYF. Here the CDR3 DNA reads TGCAGCGTTGACGAGGATACGCAGTATTTT.

The DNA of the CDR3 is TGTGCCAGCAGCAGGGGACTAGCGGGAGGGACTGAGCAGTTCTTC. Protein product: CASSRGLAGGTEQFF. The genes are TRBV9 and TRBJ2-1; 16 positions agree with TRBD2. Looked up from germline, CDR1 is SGDLS and CDR2 is YYNGEE. The ends lost 4 bases at V and 9 bases at J; junction bases unmatched: 4. There are 15 residues in the CDR3.

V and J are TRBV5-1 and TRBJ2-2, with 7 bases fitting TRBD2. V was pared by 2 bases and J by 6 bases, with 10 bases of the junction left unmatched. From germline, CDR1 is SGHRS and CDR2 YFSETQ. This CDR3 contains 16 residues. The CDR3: CASSLVGRDNAGELFF. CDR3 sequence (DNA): TGCGCCAGCAGCTTAGTGGGGAGGGATAACGCCGGGGAGCTGTTTTTT.

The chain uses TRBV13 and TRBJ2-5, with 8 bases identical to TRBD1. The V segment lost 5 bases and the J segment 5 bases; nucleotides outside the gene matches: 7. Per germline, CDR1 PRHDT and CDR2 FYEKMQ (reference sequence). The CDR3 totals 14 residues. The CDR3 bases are TGTGCCAGCAGCAACAGGGGGAACGGGGAGACCCAGTACTTC. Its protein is CASSNRGNGETQYF.

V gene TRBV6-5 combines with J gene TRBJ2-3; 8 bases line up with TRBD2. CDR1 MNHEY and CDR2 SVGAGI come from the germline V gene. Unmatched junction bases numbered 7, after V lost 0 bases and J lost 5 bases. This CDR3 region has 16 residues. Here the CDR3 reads CASSYSASGHKDTQYF. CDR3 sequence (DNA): TGTGCCAGCAGTTACTCGGCTAGCGGGCACAAAGATACGCAGTATTTT.

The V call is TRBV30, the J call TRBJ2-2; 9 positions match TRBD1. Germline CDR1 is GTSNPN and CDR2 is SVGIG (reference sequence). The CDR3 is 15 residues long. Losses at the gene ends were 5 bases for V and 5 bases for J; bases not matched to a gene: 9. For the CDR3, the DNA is TGTGCCTGGGACCCCGGGACAGGGCGGACCGGGGAGCTGTTTTTT. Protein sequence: CAWDPGTGRTGELFF.

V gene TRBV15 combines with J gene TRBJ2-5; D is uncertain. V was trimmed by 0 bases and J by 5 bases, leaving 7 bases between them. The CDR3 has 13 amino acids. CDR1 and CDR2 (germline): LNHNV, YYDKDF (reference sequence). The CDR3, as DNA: TGTGCCACCAGCAGAGATAATTGGGAGACCCAGTACTTC. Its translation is CATSRDNWETQYF. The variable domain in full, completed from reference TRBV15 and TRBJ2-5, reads DAMVIQNPRYQVTQFGKPVTLSCSQTLNHNVMYWYQQKSSQAPKLLFHYYDKDFNNEADTPDNFQSRRPNTSFCFLDIRSPGLGDTAMYLCATSRDNWETQYFGPGTRLLVL.

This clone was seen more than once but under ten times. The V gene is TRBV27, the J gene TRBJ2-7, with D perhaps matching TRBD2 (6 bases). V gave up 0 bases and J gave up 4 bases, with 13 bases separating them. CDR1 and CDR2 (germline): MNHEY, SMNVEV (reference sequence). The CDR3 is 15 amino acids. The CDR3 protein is CASSLSGEAHYEQYF. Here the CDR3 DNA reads TGTGCCAGCAGTTTATCCGGGGAGGCCCATTACGAGCAGTACTTC.

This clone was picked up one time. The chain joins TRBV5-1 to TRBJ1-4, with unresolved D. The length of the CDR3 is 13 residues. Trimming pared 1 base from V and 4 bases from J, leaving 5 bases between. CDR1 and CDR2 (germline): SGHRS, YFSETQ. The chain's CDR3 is CASSLKVNEKLFF. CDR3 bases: TGCGCCAGCAGCTTGAAAGTTAATGAAAAACTGTTTTTT. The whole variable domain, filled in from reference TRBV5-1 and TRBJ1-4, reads KAGVTQTPRYLIKTRGQQVTLSCSPISGHRSVSWYQQTPGQGLQFLFEYFSETQRNKGNFPGRFSGRQFSNSRSEMNVSTLELGDSALYLCASSLKVNEKLFFGSGTQLSVL.

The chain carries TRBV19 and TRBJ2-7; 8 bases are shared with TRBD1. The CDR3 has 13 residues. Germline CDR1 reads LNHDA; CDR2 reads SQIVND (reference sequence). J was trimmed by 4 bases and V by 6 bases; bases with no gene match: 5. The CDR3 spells CASSPGQAYEQYF. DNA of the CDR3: TGTGCCAGTAGCCCGGGACAGGCTTACGAGCAGTACTTC.

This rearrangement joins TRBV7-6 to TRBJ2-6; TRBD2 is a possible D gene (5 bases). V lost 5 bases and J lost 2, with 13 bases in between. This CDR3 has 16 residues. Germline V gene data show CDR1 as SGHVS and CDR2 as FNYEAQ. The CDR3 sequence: CASSTVGVTGANVLTF. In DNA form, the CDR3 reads TGTGCCAGCAGCACCGTCGGGGTGACTGGGGCCAACGTCCTGACTTTC.

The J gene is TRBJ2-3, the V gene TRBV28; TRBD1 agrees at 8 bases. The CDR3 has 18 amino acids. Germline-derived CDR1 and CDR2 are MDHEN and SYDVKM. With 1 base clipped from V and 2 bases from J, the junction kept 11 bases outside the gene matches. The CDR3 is CASSLFPRRDRHTDTQYF. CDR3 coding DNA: TGTGCCAGCAGTTTATTCCCCCGACGGGACAGGCACACAGATACGCAGTATTTT.

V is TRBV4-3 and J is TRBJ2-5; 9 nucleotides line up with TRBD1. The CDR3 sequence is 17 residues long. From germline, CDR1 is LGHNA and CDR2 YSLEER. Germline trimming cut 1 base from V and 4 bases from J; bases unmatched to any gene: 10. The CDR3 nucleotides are TGCGCCAGCAGCCAAGCCGACAGGGGGTTACGGAGAGAGACCCAGTACTTC. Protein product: CASSQADRGLRRETQYF.

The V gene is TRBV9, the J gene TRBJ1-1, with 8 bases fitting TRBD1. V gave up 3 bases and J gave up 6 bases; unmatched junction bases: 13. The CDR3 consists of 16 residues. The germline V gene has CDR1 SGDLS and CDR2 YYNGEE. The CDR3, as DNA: TGTGCCAGCAGCGCTCCCAAGGACAGGGCGAGGCCTGAAGCTTTCTTT. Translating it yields CASSAPKDRARPEAFF.

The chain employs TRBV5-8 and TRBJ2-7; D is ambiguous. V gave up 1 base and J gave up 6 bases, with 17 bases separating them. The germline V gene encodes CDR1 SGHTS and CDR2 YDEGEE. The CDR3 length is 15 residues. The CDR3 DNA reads TGTGCCAGCAGCTTGAGTGTGAGACCGCGCTCCGAGCAGTACTTC. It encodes CASSLSVRPRSEQYF.

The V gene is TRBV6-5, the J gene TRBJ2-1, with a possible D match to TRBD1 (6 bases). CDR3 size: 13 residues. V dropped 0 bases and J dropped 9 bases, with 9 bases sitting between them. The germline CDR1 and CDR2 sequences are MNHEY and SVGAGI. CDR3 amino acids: CASSYSTGSEQFF. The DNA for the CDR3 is TGTGCCAGCAGTTACTCGACAGGCAGTGAGCAGTTCTTC.

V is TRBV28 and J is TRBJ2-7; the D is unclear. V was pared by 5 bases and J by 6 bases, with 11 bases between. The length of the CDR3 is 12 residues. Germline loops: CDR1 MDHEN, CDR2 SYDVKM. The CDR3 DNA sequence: TGTGCCAGCAGTCCCAGACCCGCCGAGCAGTACTTC. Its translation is CASSPRPAEQYF.